The present TCR beta chain was sequenced within a study of identical twins. TCRdb redid the calling of the 5' RACE reads with MiXCR, one entry per CDR3 protein. The data hold 1.5 million to 2 million distinct CDR3 sequences, with about 30% observed a single time. The CDR3 sequence is 13 residues long. Germline V gives CDR1 SGHDN, CDR2 FVKESK. V was pared by 2 bases and J by 8 bases, with 9 bases between. The sequence derives from a newborn girl in good health. What was sequenced was cord blood. The chain carries TRBV14 and TRBJ1-4, with D tentatively TRBD1 (5 bases). CDR3 coding DNA: TGTGCCAGCAGCCAAAATGGGGGGGAAAAACTGTTTTTT. The encoded protein is CASSQNGGEKLFF.